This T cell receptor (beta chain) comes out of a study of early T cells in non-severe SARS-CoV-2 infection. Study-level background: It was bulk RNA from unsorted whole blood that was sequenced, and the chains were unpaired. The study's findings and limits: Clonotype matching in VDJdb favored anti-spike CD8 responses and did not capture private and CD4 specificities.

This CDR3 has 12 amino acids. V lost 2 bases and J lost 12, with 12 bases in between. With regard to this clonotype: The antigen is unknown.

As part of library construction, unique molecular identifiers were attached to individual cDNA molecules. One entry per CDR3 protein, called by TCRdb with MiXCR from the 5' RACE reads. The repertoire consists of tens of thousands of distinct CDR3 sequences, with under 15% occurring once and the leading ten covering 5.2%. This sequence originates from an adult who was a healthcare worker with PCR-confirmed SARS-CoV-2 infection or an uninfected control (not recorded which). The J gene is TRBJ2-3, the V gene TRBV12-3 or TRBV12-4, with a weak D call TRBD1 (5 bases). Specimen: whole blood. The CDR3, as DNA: TGTGCCAGCAGTTTACAGGGTTGGGCTCAGTATTTT. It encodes CASSLQGWAQYF.